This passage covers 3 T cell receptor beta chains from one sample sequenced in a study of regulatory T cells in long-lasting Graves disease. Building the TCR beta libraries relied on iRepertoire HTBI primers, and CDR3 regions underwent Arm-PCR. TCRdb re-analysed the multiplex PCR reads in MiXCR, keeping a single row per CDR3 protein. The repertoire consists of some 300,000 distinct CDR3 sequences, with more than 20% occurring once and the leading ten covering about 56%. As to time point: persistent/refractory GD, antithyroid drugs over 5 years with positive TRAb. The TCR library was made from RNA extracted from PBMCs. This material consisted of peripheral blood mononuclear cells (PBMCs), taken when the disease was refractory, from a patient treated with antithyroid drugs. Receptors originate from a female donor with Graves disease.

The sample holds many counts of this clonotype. The CDR3, as DNA: TGTGCCAGCAGTACACAGGGGGCGTTTGATGAAAAACTGTTTTTT. Translating gives CASSTQGAFDEKLFF. This sequence joins TRBV28 and TRBJ1-4, with 9 bases aligning to TRBD1. V shed 5 bases, J shed 6 bases, and the junction held 7 bases outside the gene matches. The CDR3 is made up of 15 amino acids. Germline V lookup: CDR1 MDHEN, CDR2 SYDVKM.

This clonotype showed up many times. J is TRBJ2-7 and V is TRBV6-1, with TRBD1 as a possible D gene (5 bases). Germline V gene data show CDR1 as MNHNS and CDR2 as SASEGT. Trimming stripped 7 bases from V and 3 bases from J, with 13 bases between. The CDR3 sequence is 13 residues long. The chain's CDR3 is CASIDGADYEQYF. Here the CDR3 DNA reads TGTGCCAGCATTGATGGGGCCGACTACGAGCAGTACTTC.

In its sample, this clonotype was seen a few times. CDR3 amino acids: CASGGTGGGQPQHF. CDR3 bases: TGTGCCTCGGGGGGGACAGGGGGCGGGCAGCCCCAGCATTTT. This rearrangement joins TRBV6-2 or TRBV6-3 to TRBJ1-5; 12 bases are a match to TRBD1. Germline values: CDR1 MNHEY, CDR2 SVGEGT. The J segment lost 7 bases and the V segment lost 11 bases, leaving 9 bases of the junction unmatched. The CDR3 has 14 residues.